Presented here are 30 T cell receptor beta chains from one specimen sequenced in a study of post-analysis software for immune sequencing data. Overall study findings and caveats: Controls showed lower frequencies than patients for four to six TRBV segments, and TRBV5-6, TRBV5-1 and TRBV20-1 were among these.

Antigens of these TCRs are unknown. Carried by the TCR beta cDNA libraries were unique molecular identifiers. TCRdb recomputed calls from the PCR reads with MiXCR, one row per CDR3 protein. The sample includes hundreds of thousands of distinct CDR3 sequences, roughly 27% seen only once; the top ten take under 0.7%. The sequenced sample was blood. The source of these receptors is a girl between 10 and 17 years old with multiple sclerosis.

This clonotype has only a few counts. Here the CDR3 reads CASSLLSGKGSNEQFF. In DNA, the CDR3 is TGCGCCAGCAGCCTATTAAGCGGGAAAGGGTCCAATGAGCAGTTCTTC. The rearrangement uses TRBV5-1 and TRBJ2-1; 7 bases are a match to TRBD2. The junction had 13 bases not matched to a gene; V was cut back by 4 bases and J by 6 bases. The CDR3 sequence is 16 residues long. Germline-derived CDR1 and CDR2 are SGHRS and YFSETQ.

This chain links TRBV12-3 or TRBV12-4 with TRBJ2-1; a weak D match, TRBD2 (6 bases). Trimming removed 8 bases at V and 5 bases at J, with 16 bases between. The CDR3 spans 14 residues. CDR3 in DNA: TGTGCCAGCGGTTGGGGGACTGGCAACAATGAGCAGTTCTTC. Translation gives CASGWGTGNNEQFF.

This chain links TRBV18 with TRBJ2-7; tentative D call: TRBD1 (6 bases). V lost 5 bases, J lost 3 bases, and 11 bases lay in between. The CDR3 runs to 13 residues. Per the germline V gene, CDR1 is KGHSH and CDR2 is LQKENI. Here the CDR3 reads CASSADRIYEQYF. The CDR3 nucleotides are TGTGCCAGCTCAGCGGACAGAATCTACGAGCAGTACTTC.

This clonotype turned up a few times. In nucleotides, the CDR3 is TGTGCCAGCAGTTTAGCTGCTAGGGGTGGCGCCTATGGCTACACCTTC. As protein: CASSLAARGGAYGYTF. The chain couples TRBV27 to TRBJ1-2; D is possibly TRBD1 (5 bases). The CDR3 contains 16 residues. In germline, CDR1 is MNHEY, CDR2 SMNVEV (reference sequence). V was clipped by 2 bases and J by 4 bases, with 17 bases between them.

This sequence joins TRBV29-1 and TRBJ1-4; D might be TRBD1 (6 bases). The CDR3 totals 13 residues. V lost 4 bases to trimming and J lost 5 bases, with 11 bases between them. The V gene's germline CDR1 is SQVTM and CDR2 ANQGSEA. Here the CDR3 DNA reads TGCAGCGTTGCGACAGGCTCCAATGAAAAACTGTTTTTT. This sequence encodes CSVATGSNEKLFF.

This clonotype was seen at least ten times. The chain is built from TRBV6-5 and TRBJ2-7; D is ambiguous. V was cut by 2 bases and J by 2 bases, with 13 bases left in between. The CDR3 runs to 15 residues. The V gene's germline CDR1 is MNHEY and CDR2 SVGAGI. The CDR3 protein is CASSYPGRPPYEQYF. As DNA, the CDR3 is TGTGCCAGCAGTTACCCTGGACGTCCCCCCTACGAGCAGTACTTC.

This clonotype was counted a few times. The V gene is TRBV20-1, the J gene TRBJ2-7; no clear D gene. This CDR3 region has 15 residues. Trimming cost V 0 bases and J 3 bases, with 15 bases left between them. CDR1 and CDR2 (germline): DFQATT, SNEGSKA (reference sequence). The CDR3 loop reads CSARDMAGPGYEQYF. The CDR3 bases are TGCAGTGCTAGAGATATGGCAGGCCCCGGCTACGAGCAGTACTTC.

This clonotype was counted a few times. The rearrangement joins TRBV29-1 to TRBJ1-2, with 7 bases lining up with TRBD1. The CDR3 runs to 12 residues. Trimming cost V 4 bases and J 4 bases; bases outside gene matches: 3. Germline V gives CDR1 SQVTM, CDR2 ANQGSEA. The CDR3 DNA follows: TGCAGCGTTGCGGGACAGATCTATGGCTACACCTTC. Translating gives CSVAGQIYGYTF.

The J gene is TRBJ1-5, the V gene TRBV4-3, with 8 positions matching TRBD1. Germline trimming cut 4 bases from V and 4 bases from J; bases unmatched to any gene: 6. Germline CDR1 LGHNA, CDR2 YSLEER. The CDR3 totals 15 residues. CDR3 loop: CASSPQTGDNQPQHF. DNA of the CDR3: TGCGCCAGCAGCCCCCAGACAGGGGATAATCAGCCCCAGCATTTT.

The sample holds many counts of this clonotype. The J gene is TRBJ2-7, the V gene TRBV11-2; D is uncertain. Germline-derived CDR1 and CDR2 are SGHAT and FQNNGV. This CDR3 region has 13 residues. The V end was cut by 0 bases, the J end by 2 bases, with 5 bases between. The CDR3 loop is CASSLDHAYEQYF. CDR3 nucleotide sequence: TGTGCCAGCAGCTTAGATCACGCCTACGAGCAGTACTTC.

In its sample, this clonotype was seen many times. This sequence joins TRBV20-1 and TRBJ2-7; TRBD1 agrees at 7 bases. The CDR3 spans 12 residues. V was pared by 3 bases and J by 5 bases, with 4 bases of the junction left unmatched. In germline, CDR1 is DFQATT, CDR2 SNEGSKA (reference sequence). The CDR3 region is CSASYDRDEQYF. CDR3 sequence (DNA): TGCAGTGCTAGTTACGACAGGGACGAGCAGTACTTC.

The rearrangement links TRBV25-1 to TRBJ2-7, with 9 nucleotides matching TRBD1. This CDR3 contains 14 residues. V dropped 3 bases and J dropped 2; count of bases not matched to a gene: 2. Germline CDR1 is MGHDK and CDR2 is SYGVNS. In nucleotides, the CDR3 is TGTGCCAGCAGTGAGGGGACAGGGCCCTACGAGCAGTACTTC. It yields the protein CASSEGTGPYEQYF.

V gene TRBV10-3 combines with J gene TRBJ2-7; 11 nucleotides agree with TRBD1. The CDR3 has 14 residues. With 9 bases clipped from V and 4 bases from J, the junction kept 8 bases outside the gene matches. Germline assignment: CDR1 ENHRY and CDR2 SYGVKD. The CDR3 DNA follows: TGTGCCATAAGCACGGGACAGGGGGAATACGAGCAGTACTTC. Translating gives CAISTGQGEYEQYF.

This clonotype was counted at least ten times. The CDR3 here is CASSLLGQAVDGYTF. The CDR3 DNA reads as TGCGCCAGCAGCTTGCTAGGACAGGCGGTGGACGGCTACACCTTC. V and J are TRBV5-1 and TRBJ1-2; TRBD1 aligns across 7 bases. The CDR3 extends over 15 amino acids. Germline V gene sequence: CDR1 SGHRS, CDR2 YFSETQ. V lost 1 base and J lost 8; bases outside the gene matches: 11.

Only a few counts were recorded for this clonotype. V usage is TRBV28 and J usage is TRBJ1-2, with D unresolved. V was trimmed by 2 bases and J by 4 bases, leaving 8 bases between them. From germline, CDR1 is MDHEN and CDR2 SYDVKM. The CDR3 runs to 13 residues. The CDR3 nucleotides read TGTGCCAGCAGTTTAGTAAGCACCTATGGCTACACCTTC. Amino acid sequence: CASSLVSTYGYTF.

The chain has TRBV29-1 and TRBJ2-1; TRBD1 might be the D (5 bases). V dropped 3 bases and J dropped 3 bases, with 9 bases sitting between them. Per the germline V gene, CDR1 is SQVTM and CDR2 is ANQGSEA. This CDR3 comprises 13 residues. CDR3 in amino acids: CSVETDGYNEQFF. CDR3 coding DNA: TGCAGCGTTGAGACAGACGGCTACAATGAGCAGTTCTTC.

The V call is TRBV29-1, the J call TRBJ2-7; 16 nucleotides agree with TRBD2. V gave up 6 bases and J gave up 7 bases; unmatched junction bases: 9. The CDR3 is 15 amino acids. Germline V lookup: CDR1 SQVTM, CDR2 ANQGSEA. The DNA of the CDR3 is TGCAGCGTAGGGACTAGCGGGGGGGGTAACAATGAGCAGTACTTC. Protein sequence: CSVGTSGGGNNEQYF.

This clonotype was observed a few times. The gene calls are TRBV18 and TRBJ1-1; a possible D gene is TRBD1 (5 bases). Germline V gene lookup returns CDR1 KGHSH and CDR2 LQKENI. The CDR3 covers 14 residues. The V and J ends lost 3 bases and 5 bases respectively, with 13 bases between them. The CDR3 nucleotides are TGTGCCAGCTCACCGCCTGGGGGGAGGACTGAAGCTTTCTTT. As protein: CASSPPGGRTEAFF.

This clonotype has more than one count but fewer than ten. V and J are TRBV27 and TRBJ2-5, with 8 bases lining up with TRBD2. CDR3 length equals 16 residues. Losses at the gene ends were 3 bases for V and 5 bases for J; bases not matched to a gene: 11. Germline lookup yields CDR1 MNHEY and CDR2 SMNVEV (reference sequence). Written as DNA, the CDR3 is TGTGCCAGCAGTTTGTTCCGCGGGGGGCGTCCCGAGACCCAGTACTTC. Translation gives CASSLFRGGRPETQYF.

Worth noting for this clonotype: A read error may produce the germline difference seen at one junction end. The genes are TRBV4-1 and TRBJ2-1, with D perhaps TRBD2 (7 bases). CDR1 and CDR2 from the germline V gene are MGHRA and YSYEKL. CDR3 length equals 15 residues. As DNA, the CDR3 is TGCGCCAGCAGGGACAGAGGGGGGGGGAACAATGAGCACTTCTTC. Its protein product is CASRDRGGGNNEHFF.

The table lists this clonotype with many counts. The chain employs TRBV5-4 and TRBJ2-1; D might be TRBD1 (5 bases). Germline V gene sequence: CDR1 SGHNT, CDR2 YYREEE (reference sequence). V was shortened by 6 bases and J by 5 bases, with 12 bases between the two germline ends. The CDR3 consists of 13 residues. CDR3 region: CASMSPGHNEQFF. CDR3 DNA sequence: TGTGCCAGCATGAGCCCAGGGCACAATGAGCAGTTCTTC.

This clonotype has just a few counts. The chain joins TRBV5-4 to TRBJ1-2; 7 positions match TRBD1. The CDR3 sequence is 15 residues long. V lost 2 bases to trimming and J lost 5 bases; unmatched junction nucleotides: 9. The germline V gene encodes CDR1 SGHNT and CDR2 YYREEE (reference sequence). The CDR3 spells CASSFGDKGQYGYTF. CDR3 DNA: TGTGCCAGCAGCTTCGGAGACAAGGGACAGTATGGCTACACCTTC.

The chain joins TRBV14 to TRBJ2-3, with D perhaps given as TRBD1 or TRBD2 (5 bases each). The germline gives CDR1 SGHDN, CDR2 FVKESK. V shed 0 bases and J shed 6 bases, with 13 bases lying between them. CDR3 length equals 15 residues. CDR3 in DNA: TGTGCCAGCAGCCAAGATCGTGGGGGATTGGATACGCAGTATTTT. Translating gives CASSQDRGGLDTQYF. The full variable domain, rest sourced from reference TRBV14 and TRBJ2-3, is EAGVTQFPSHSVIEKGQTVTLRCDPISGHDNLYWYRRVMGKEIKFLLHFVKESKQDESGMPNNRFLAERTGGTYSTLKVQPAELEDSGVYFCASSQDRGGLDTQYFGPGTRLTVL.

The rearrangement joins TRBV20-1 to TRBJ2-5; no clear D gene. CDR1 is DFQATT and CDR2 is SNEGSKA in the germline V gene (reference sequence). The CDR3 is 15 residues long. V lost 4 bases and J lost 2, with 17 bases in between. The CDR3 bases are TGCAGTGCTATTTCAGGCCACCTGGCTCAAGAGACCCAGTACTTC. This codes for CSAISGHLAQETQYF.

The rearrangement links TRBV5-1 to TRBJ2-6; 7 bases map to TRBD1. The V and J ends lost 7 bases and 4 bases, in that order; junction bases with no gene match: 8. Germline V gene data show CDR1 as SGHRS and CDR2 as YFSETQ. CDR3 length equals 15 residues. The chain's CDR3 is CASAPTGIGANVLTF. In nucleotides, the CDR3 is TGCGCCAGCGCCCCGACAGGGATAGGGGCCAACGTCCTGACTTTC.

This chain links TRBV6-5 with TRBJ1-2; perhaps TRBD1 as D (6 bases). CDR1 is MNHEY, CDR2 SVGAGI, per germline. V was pared by 2 bases and J by 8 bases, with 18 bases between. This CDR3 contains 15 residues. The CDR3 DNA is TGTGCCAGCAGTTACCCCGGACAGCCGATCGACGGCTACACCTTC. Residues: CASSYPGQPIDGYTF.

This clonotype turned up a few times. The chain combines TRBV10-3 with TRBJ2-3; TRBD2 matches 10 bases. Germline V CDR1 and CDR2: ENHRY, SYGVKD. The CDR3 covers 16 residues. After removal of 3 bases from V and 6 bases from J, the junction contained 9 bases not matched to a gene. The CDR3 protein is CAISDQLAGGVDTQYF. The DNA for the CDR3 is TGTGCCATCAGTGATCAGTTAGCGGGAGGAGTGGATACGCAGTATTTT.

The V gene is TRBV18, the J gene TRBJ2-7, with 9 bases aligning to TRBD2. The CDR3 spans 18 residues. The germline V gene encodes CDR1 KGHSH and CDR2 LQKENI. Unmatched junction bases numbered 13, after V lost 4 bases and J lost 0 bases. The CDR3 nucleotides are TGTGCCAGCTCACGGAGCGGGGGGACCCGACTCACCTCCTACGAGCAGTACTTC. This sequence encodes CASSRSGGTRLTSYEQYF.

This chain joins TRBV2 and TRBJ2-1; 7 bases are a match to TRBD1. The CDR3 runs to 15 residues. Losses at the gene ends were 3 bases for V and 5 bases for J; bases not matched to a gene: 7. The germline V gene encodes CDR1 SNHLY and CDR2 FYNNEI. The CDR3 loop is CASSETGTGDNEQFF. The CDR3 DNA reads as TGTGCCAGCAGTGAGACGGGAACAGGGGACAATGAGCAGTTCTTC.

The chain recombines TRBV20-1 with TRBJ2-7; tentatively, D is TRBD1 (6 bases). V shed 6 bases and J shed 0 bases, with 9 bases lying between them. Germline loops: CDR1 DFQATT, CDR2 SNEGSKA (reference sequence). The CDR3 totals 12 residues. CDR3 sequence: CSAGDNSYEQYF. CDR3 nucleotides: TGCAGTGCGGGGGACAACTCCTACGAGCAGTACTTC.